This is a list of T cell receptor beta chains from one sample in a study of T cell responses to AZD1222 COVID-19 vaccine. Data came from immunoSEQ multiplex PCR; TCRdb stores just in-frame clones and leaves some out. The profile shows about 84,000 clones, around nine tenths of them singletons. The source was peripheral blood, collected 28 days after the second AZD1222 dose. These receptors were taken from an adult who received the AZD1222 COVID-19 vaccine. Each CDR3 is given with its conserved first and last residue. Each record gives: CDR3 protein, V gene, J gene.

CDR3aa: CASSYIGANIQYF; v_gene: TRBV6-5; j_gene: TRBJ2-4
CDR3aa: CASSLGQGAHNSPLHF; v_gene: TRBV5-1; j_gene: TRBJ1-6
CDR3aa: CASSATGGNSNQPQHF; v_gene: TRBV9; j_gene: TRBJ1-5
CDR3aa: CATSRGWQPQHF; v_gene: TRBV24-1; j_gene: TRBJ1-5
CDR3aa: CASSRGRTNEKLFF; v_gene: TRBV4-1; j_gene: TRBJ1-4
CDR3aa: CASSHGQGFGNEQFF; v_gene: TRBV5-5; j_gene: TRBJ2-1
CDR3aa: CASNPGRARGGTEAFF; v_gene: TRBV6-6; j_gene: TRBJ1-1
CDR3aa: CASSDRRGGLDTQYF; v_gene: TRBV7-3; j_gene: TRBJ2-3
CDR3aa: CSAPVQDGYTF; v_gene: TRBV20-1; j_gene: TRBJ1-2
CDR3aa: CASSLVAGENIQYF; v_gene: TRBV5-1; j_gene: TRBJ2-4
CDR3aa: CASRTGPGAFWFF; v_gene: TRBV19; j_gene: TRBJ1-4
CDR3aa: CASIAGGPNSGNTIYF; v_gene: TRBV19; j_gene: TRBJ1-3
CDR3aa: CASRGGGAGKTQYF; v_gene: TRBV28; j_gene: TRBJ2-5
CDR3aa: CAWKDFRQASSYEQYF; v_gene: TRBV30; j_gene: TRBJ2-7